One sample yielded the 32 T cell receptor beta chains listed below, sequenced in a study of prognosis after radiotherapy for stage I lung cancer. CDR3 of TCR beta was amplified from genomic DNA via a two-round multiplex PCR. First-round PCR used primers specific to each TRBV and TRBJ gene. TCRdb processed the multiplex PCR reads anew with MiXCR; each CDR3 protein has one entry. The sample lists about 16,000 distinct CDR3 sequences, 31% occurring once. This specimen consisted of PBMCs, obtained before or after stereotactic body radiation therapy (not recorded which). These TCRs come from a donor aged 50 or older with non-small cell lung cancer.

A word on this clonotype: Given a far larger clone just one base away, this is likely a sequencing read error. The chain employs TRBV6-8 and TRBJ2-1; either TRBD1 or TRBD2 may supply D (5 bases each). Germline V CDR1 and CDR2: MNHGY, SAAAGT. The V end lost 6 bases, the J end lost 6 bases, and 15 bases lay between the germline ends. The CDR3 loop spans 14 amino acids. CDR3 DNA sequence: TGTGCCAGCAGCAGGGACCTCGAGTGCAATGAGCAGTTCTTC. Its protein product is CASSRDLECNEQFF.

This clonotype was recorded at least ten times. V usage is TRBV2 and J usage is TRBJ2-1; 8 bases are a match to TRBD1. V dropped 5 bases and J dropped 7; count of bases not matched to a gene: 7. Germline loops: CDR1 SNHLY, CDR2 FYNNEI. CDR3 length: 14 residues. CDR3: CASSLRTGMNEQFF. In DNA form, the CDR3 reads TGTGCCAGCAGTTTACGGACAGGGATGAATGAGCAGTTCTTC.

This clonotype was seen repeatedly, ten times or more. The J gene is TRBJ1-6, the V gene TRBV5-6; D remains ambiguous. From germline, CDR1 is SGHDT and CDR2 YYEEEE. V lost 1 base and J 0 bases, leaving 14 bases between the germline ends. The length of the CDR3 is 18 residues. The CDR3 DNA reads as TGTGCCAGCAGCTTGCGTTCTAGACTCAGCTCCTATAATTCACCCCTCCACTTT. It codes for CASSLRSRLSSYNSPLHF. Full variable domain (outside the CDR3, taken from reference TRBV5-6 and TRBJ1-6): DAGVTQSPTHLIKTRGQQVTLRCSPKSGHDTVSWYQQALGQGPQFIFQYYEEEERQRGNFPDRFSGHQFPNYSSELNVNALLLGDSALYLCASSLRSRLSSYNSPLHFGNGTRLTVT.

The sample holds many counts of this clonotype. The rearrangement uses TRBV25-1 and TRBJ1-4, with 8 bases aligning to TRBD1. This CDR3 comprises 16 residues. Trimming cost V 2 bases and J 4 bases; bases outside gene matches: 6. Germline CDR1 MGHDK, CDR2 SYGVNS. In DNA, the CDR3 is TGTGCCAGCAGTGAAGTTCGGGGACAGGTTAATGAAAAACTGTTTTTT. It is translated as CASSEVRGQVNEKLFF. Full variable domain (outside the CDR3, taken from reference TRBV25-1 and TRBJ1-4): EADIYQTPRYLVIGTGKKITLECSQTMGHDKMYWYQQDPGMELHLIHYSYGVNSTEKGDLSSESTVSRIRTEHFPLTLESARPSHTSQYLCASSEVRGQVNEKLFFGSGTQLSVL.

This clonotype was detected ten times or more. This chain uses TRBV5-1 with TRBJ2-1; 10 nucleotides match TRBD2. Per germline, CDR1 SGHRS and CDR2 YFSETQ. The CDR3 totals 16 residues. Unmatched junction bases numbered 1, after V lost 1 base and J lost 0 bases. CDR3 in amino acids: CASSLPSGSSYNEQFF. CDR3 DNA: TGCGCCAGCAGCTTGCCTAGCGGGAGCTCCTACAATGAGCAGTTCTTC.

This clonotype was recorded at least ten times. This chain uses TRBV28 with TRBJ2-7; TRBD2 aligns across 7 bases. After removal of 8 bases from V and 0 bases from J, the junction contained 10 bases not matched to a gene. The CDR3 is 15 residues long. Germline assignment: CDR1 MDHEN and CDR2 SYDVKM. CDR3 sequence reads: CASGARSGNSYEQYF. Here the CDR3 DNA reads TGTGCCAGCGGGGCCCGCAGCGGGAACTCCTACGAGCAGTACTTC.

The chain recombines TRBV20-1 with TRBJ2-7, with D possibly TRBD2 on 5 matching bases. With 0 bases removed from V and 5 bases from J, the gap between germline ends came to 14 bases. The CDR3 sequence is 14 residues long. CDR1 is DFQATT and CDR2 is SNEGSKA in the germline V gene (reference sequence). The CDR3 is CSARELGESNEQYF. CDR3 nucleotides: TGCAGTGCTAGAGAGTTGGGAGAGTCCAACGAGCAGTACTTC.

This clonotype was counted many times. The chain joins TRBV6-1 to TRBJ2-1; D is possibly TRBD1 (6 bases). The V end lost 7 bases, the J end lost 4 bases, and 17 bases lay between the germline ends. CDR1 MNHNS and CDR2 SASEGT come from the germline V gene. CDR3 size: 15 residues. DNA of the CDR3: TGTGCCAGCACAGATTGGACAGCACCGTACAATGAGCAGTTCTTC. Amino acid sequence: CASTDWTAPYNEQFF.

This clonotype was seen ten or more times. V and J are TRBV12-3 or TRBV12-4 and TRBJ2-4; D is uncertain. The CDR3 has 13 residues. V gave up 3 bases and J gave up 7 bases, with 10 bases separating them. The CDR3 DNA is TGTGCCAGCAGTTTCCCATTGGGGAACATTCAGTACTTC. Translation gives CASSFPLGNIQYF.

In the case of this clonotype: At one end, the junction sequence differs from germline, possibly due to a read error. This CDR3 reads CAGSDSMGSSYEQYF. As DNA, the CDR3 is TGTGCCGGCAGTGACTCAATGGGTAGCTCCTACGAGCAGTACTTC. The V and J genes are TRBV6-9 and TRBJ2-7; the D is unclear. The CDR3 is made up of 15 amino acids. The V gene's germline CDR1 is MNHGY and CDR2 SVAAGI.

This clonotype was recorded many times. The chain joins TRBV12-3 or TRBV12-4 to TRBJ2-3; TRBD2 matches at 9 bases. The CDR3 is 16 amino acids. J was trimmed by 3 bases and V by 5 bases; bases with no gene match: 9. CDR3 nucleotide sequence: TGTGCCAGCAGTCCCGAAGGACTAGCGTGGACAGATACGCAGTATTTT. Protein product: CASSPEGLAWTDTQYF.

Notes on this clonotype: This could be a read error, since a much larger clone is one nucleotide away. This rearrangement joins TRBV7-9 to TRBJ1-1, with a tentative D call TRBD1 (5 bases). Trimming shortened V by 7 bases and J by 7 bases, and 16 bases separated the two germline ends. The CDR3 loop spans 13 amino acids. Germline CDR1 SEHNR, CDR2 FQNEAQ (reference sequence). CDR3 nucleotide sequence: TGTGCCAGCACCGAAGGGGAGGGGCATGAAGCTTTCTTT. This codes for CASTEGEGHEAFF.

The chain is built from TRBV11-2 and TRBJ2-5, with 12 bases matching TRBD2. In germline, CDR1 is SGHAT, CDR2 FQNNGV. This CDR3 is built from 17 residues. J was trimmed by 9 bases and V by 0 bases; bases with no gene match: 11. The CDR3 DNA follows: TGTGCCAGCAGCTTAGAAGCTAGCGGGAGGGCCCATGGGGCCCAGTACTTC. Its translation: CASSLEASGRAHGAQYF.

This clonotype came up many times. This could be a read error, since a much larger clone is one nucleotide away. The chain joins TRBV4-3 to TRBJ2-6; a possible D gene is TRBD1 (5 bases). CDR3 size: 16 residues. Germline CDR1 reads LGHNA; CDR2 reads YSLEER. The CDR3 nucleotides are TGCGCCAGCAGCCAAGGAGGCGCCTCTGGGGCCAGCGTCCTGACTTTC. It yields the protein CASSQGGASGASVLTF.

In the case of this clonotype: A far larger clone is only one base removed, so a read error is likely. The chain carries TRBV6-4 and TRBJ2-7, with D unclear. The germline gives CDR1 MRHNA, CDR2 SNTAGT. The CDR3 loop spans 13 amino acids. CDR3 region: CAISYVPTYEQYF. The CDR3 DNA reads TGTGCCATCAGTTACGTTCCTACCTACGAGCAGTACTTC.

Details on this clonotype: Given a much more abundant clone one base away, this may be a read error. This chain's CDR3 is CASIQRTGEETQYF. CDR3 DNA: TGTGCCAGCATCCAAAGGACAGGGGAAGAGACCCAGTACTTC. The chain has TRBV3-1 and TRBJ2-5; 9 nucleotides align to TRBD1. Looked up from germline, CDR1 is LGHDT and CDR2 is YNNKEL (reference sequence). This CDR3 is 14 amino acids long.

This clonotype was counted ten times or more. The chain has TRBV6-1 and TRBJ1-5, with 7 positions matching TRBD1. The germline V gene has CDR1 MNHNS and CDR2 SASEGT. Trimming removed 6 bases from V and 7 bases from J; junction bases left unmatched: 3. This CDR3 comprises 12 residues. CDR3 sequence reads: CASSQGGQPQHF. Written as DNA, the CDR3 is TGTGCCAGCAGCCAGGGGGGCCAGCCCCAGCATTTT.

This clonotype was observed many times. V gene TRBV5-1 combines with J gene TRBJ2-2; D possibly corresponds to TRBD1 (5 bases). The V gene lost 2 bases and the J gene lost 4 bases, with 12 bases spanning the gap. Germline CDR1 reads SGHRS; CDR2 reads YFSETQ. The CDR3 is 15 amino acids. This CDR3 is CASSLGVVGTGELFF. The CDR3 DNA follows: TGCGCCAGCAGCTTAGGGGTCGTCGGCACCGGGGAGCTGTTTTTT.

This clonotype has a count of ten or more. The chain couples TRBV30 to TRBJ1-5, with 7 positions matching TRBD1. The CDR3 runs to 18 residues. V lost 1 base, J lost 1 base, and 13 bases stayed unmatched. From germline, CDR1 is GTSNPN and CDR2 SVGIG (reference sequence). This chain's CDR3 is CAWSEEGARGVSNQPQHF. The CDR3 nucleotides read TGTGCCTGGAGTGAAGAGGGGGCGAGGGGGGTCAGCAATCAGCCCCAGCATTTT.

Ten or more counts support this clonotype. The chain joins TRBV2 to TRBJ1-4; D gene unclear. CDR1 is SNHLY and CDR2 is FYNNEI in the germline V gene. V was trimmed by 6 bases and J by 8 bases, leaving 7 bases between them. This CDR3 is 11 amino acids long. The CDR3 bases are TGTGCCAGCAGCCCGGTAGAAAAACTGTTTTTT. Translating it yields CASSPVEKLFF.

This clonotype was observed at least ten times. The rearrangement links TRBV3-1 to TRBJ1-2; perhaps TRBD1 as D (5 bases). Trimming cost V 4 bases and J 4 bases, with 16 bases left between them. Germline CDR1 and CDR2: LGHDT and YNNKEL (reference sequence). This CDR3 is 15 amino acids long. CDR3 residues: CASSPVWGGAYGYTF. The CDR3 bases are TGTGCCAGCAGCCCCGTCTGGGGCGGAGCCTATGGCTACACCTTC.

This clonotype was picked up one time. The conserved phenylalanine or tryptophan normally closing the CDR3 is absent here, so this likely arose from a read error. V gene TRBV6-2 or TRBV6-3 combines with J gene TRBJ2-7, with a weak D call TRBD2 (6 bases). In germline, CDR1 is MNHEY, CDR2 SVGEGT. Trimming removed 5 bases at V and 4 bases at J, with 15 bases between. The CDR3 spans 14 residues. In nucleotides, the CDR3 is TGTGCCAGCAGTGGAGGGAAAGTACCTTACGAGCAGTACTTA. It codes for CASSGGKVPYEQYL.

The chain employs TRBV7-2 and TRBJ2-7, with 7 bases fitting TRBD2. V was clipped by 3 bases and J by 3 bases; unmatched bases: 5. The CDR3 is 14 amino acids. Per the germline V gene, CDR1 is SGHTA and CDR2 is FQGNSA. The CDR3 here is CASSFNGTNYEQYF. CDR3 coding DNA: TGTGCCAGCAGCTTCAACGGGACTAACTACGAGCAGTACTTC.

This clonotype was seen at least ten times. The rearrangement uses TRBV6-1 and TRBJ2-7; 8 bases agree with TRBD2. The CDR3 loop spans 15 amino acids. Germline CDR1 MNHNS, CDR2 SASEGT. After removal of 7 bases from V and 5 bases from J, the junction contained 13 bases not matched to a gene. In DNA form, the CDR3 reads TGTGCCAGCACGGCGGGAGCGGGAGTGTTCAACGAGCAGTACTTC. It translates to CASTAGAGVFNEQYF.

The chain combines TRBV5-4 with TRBJ2-2, with TRBD2 identical over 11 bases. J gave up 6 bases and V 5 bases, and 6 bases lay outside the gene matches. Germline values: CDR1 SGHNT, CDR2 YYREEE (reference sequence). The CDR3 sequence is 15 residues long. As DNA, the CDR3 is TGTGCCAGCAGTTTTAGCGGGAGGGCCCCCGGGGAGCTGTTTTTT. This sequence encodes CASSFSGRAPGELFF.

Within the sample, this clonotype is medium-sized. The chain links TRBV11-2 to TRBJ2-3; 14 bases map to TRBD2. CDR3 size: 19 residues. V gave up 4 bases and J gave up 0 bases; unmatched junction bases: 9. CDR1 is SGHAT and CDR2 is FQNNGV in the germline V gene. The CDR3 sequence is CASSSLGTSGSLSTDTQYF. CDR3 coding DNA: TGTGCCAGCAGCTCGCTCGGGACTAGCGGGAGCCTAAGCACAGATACGCAGTATTTT.

Worth noting for this clonotype: It is likely a read error: a sequence one base away is far more abundant. The CDR3 loop reads CASGLAGESEQYF. CDR3 sequence (DNA): TGTGCCAGCGGTCTAGCGGGAGAGAGTGAGCAGTACTTC. V gene TRBV6-2 or TRBV6-3 combines with J gene TRBJ2-7; 10 bases agree with TRBD2. V lost 8 bases to trimming and J lost 7 bases; unmatched junction nucleotides: 8. Germline CDR1 reads MNHEY; CDR2 reads SVGEGT. This CDR3 is built from 13 residues.

This clonotype was seen ten or more times. The V call is TRBV19, the J call TRBJ1-1; D is perhaps TRBD1 (5 bases). Per germline, CDR1 LNHDA and CDR2 SQIVND (reference sequence). The germline V and J ends were trimmed by 5 bases and 0 bases, with 10 bases remaining between them. This CDR3 is 14 amino acids long. The DNA for the CDR3 is TGTGCCAGTAGTCCGGGGACGTTGAACACTGAAGCTTTCTTT. Its translation: CASSPGTLNTEAFF. The variable domain in full, completed from reference TRBV19 and TRBJ1-1, reads DGGITQSPKYLFRKEGQNVTLSCEQNLNHDAMYWYRQDPGQGLRLIYYSQIVNDFQKGDIAEGYSVSREKKESFPLTVTSAQKNPTAFYLCASSPGTLNTEAFFGQGTRLTVV.

In its sample, this clonotype is medium-sized. V is TRBV30 and J is TRBJ2-1; 7 bases agree with TRBD2. CDR1 and CDR2 (germline): GTSNPN, SVGIG (reference sequence). The CDR3 runs to 14 residues. J lost 4 bases, V lost 3 bases, and 6 bases had no gene match. CDR3 amino acids: CAWRWPSGYNEQFF. CDR3 in DNA: TGTGCCTGGAGGTGGCCTAGCGGATACAATGAGCAGTTCTTC.

The CDR3 sequence is CASLSGQSSGANVLTF. CDR3 sequence (DNA): TGCGCCAGCTTGTCCGGACAATCCTCTGGGGCCAACGTCCTGACTTTC. V and J are TRBV5-1 and TRBJ2-6; D possibly corresponds to TRBD1 (5 bases). CDR3 length: 16 amino acids. CDR1 is SGHRS and CDR2 is YFSETQ in the germline V gene. V shed 7 bases and J shed 0 bases, with 14 bases lying between them.

Turning to this clonotype: Only one base separates this from a far larger clonotype, so it likely reflects a read error. The chain couples TRBV6-2 or TRBV6-3 to TRBJ1-5; weak D call: TRBD1 (6 bases). Trimming took 7 bases from V and 4 from J, leaving 17 bases between them. The germline V gene encodes CDR1 MNHEY and CDR2 SVGEGT. This CDR3 contains 15 residues. In nucleotides, the CDR3 is TGTGCCAGCAACCTAGTGGGGGGGGCAAATCAGCCCCAGCATTTT. Translated: CASNLVGGANQPQHF.

In its sample, this clonotype ranks as medium-sized (0.01 to 0.1%). The rearrangement links TRBV5-1 to TRBJ2-3; TRBD2 aligns across 8 bases. The CDR3 is made up of 16 amino acids. Germline V CDR1 and CDR2: SGHRS, YFSETQ. V was pared by 5 bases and J by 3 bases, with 11 bases of the junction left unmatched. The chain's CDR3 is CASSLIPGLVTDTQYF. In DNA, the CDR3 is TGCGCCAGCAGTTTAATACCGGGACTAGTAACAGATACGCAGTATTTT.